This T cell receptor beta chain emerged from a study of blood T cells in healthy people across ages. The length of the CDR3 is 13 residues. Germline CDR1 and CDR2: ENHRY and SYGVKD. V was shortened by 2 bases and J by 1 base, with 6 bases between the two germline ends. Through a sample-barcoded 5' primer and a J-beta primer mix, a second PCR was run for roughly 6 to 11 cycles. Each CDR3 protein is one row after TCRdb ran MiXCR on the 5' RACE reads. The sample carries some 760,000 distinct CDR3 sequences, approximately 25% recorded once. These data are also associated with another study on T cells of mothers and their children. That paper states: The shaping of TCR recombination output by thymic selection is similar in related and unrelated pairs. Persistent microchimeric T cell clones were not found at ~100 per million sensitivity.

This TCR came from a boy between 10 and 17 years old in good health. The chain joins TRBV10-3 to TRBJ2-7; maybe TRBD1 (6 bases). The sample comprised blood. CDR3 nucleotides: TGTGCCATCAGTGAGACAGGGTCCTACGAGCAGTACTTC. It translates to CAISETGSYEQYF.